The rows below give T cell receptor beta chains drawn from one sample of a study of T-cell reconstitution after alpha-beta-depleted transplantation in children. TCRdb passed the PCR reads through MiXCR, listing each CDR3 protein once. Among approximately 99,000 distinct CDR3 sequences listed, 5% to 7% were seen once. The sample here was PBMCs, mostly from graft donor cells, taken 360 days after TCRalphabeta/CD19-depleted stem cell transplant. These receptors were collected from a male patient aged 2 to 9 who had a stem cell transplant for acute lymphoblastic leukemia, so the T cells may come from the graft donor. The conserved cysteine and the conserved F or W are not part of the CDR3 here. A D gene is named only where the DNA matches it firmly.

CDR3aa: ASSGHWTSGRYEQY; j_gene: TRBJ2-7; d_gene: TRBD2; v_gene: TRBV7-9
CDR3aa: ASSVGISYEQY; j_gene: TRBJ2-7; d_gene: .; v_gene: TRBV9
CDR3aa: ASSLRGKGYEQY; j_gene: TRBJ2-7; d_gene: TRBD1; v_gene: TRBV27
CDR3aa: ASSFILGGQF; j_gene: TRBJ2-1; d_gene: .; v_gene: TRBV2
CDR3aa: ASSLRDRGTDTQY; j_gene: TRBJ2-3; d_gene: TRBD1; v_gene: TRBV27
CDR3aa: ASSPLRAGSWDEQY; j_gene: TRBJ2-7; d_gene: .; v_gene: TRBV3-1
CDR3aa: ASSSTGEVTDTQY; j_gene: TRBJ2-3; d_gene: .; v_gene: TRBV28
CDR3aa: ASSQDVAASNYGYT; j_gene: TRBJ1-2; d_gene: .; v_gene: TRBV4-2
CDR3aa: ASSFRDGQETQY; j_gene: TRBJ2-5; d_gene: .; v_gene: TRBV12-3/TRBV12-4
CDR3aa: ASTNPGTAQYNEQF; j_gene: TRBJ2-1; d_gene: TRBD1; v_gene: TRBV12-3/TRBV12-4
CDR3aa: ASKLGVSSYEQY; j_gene: TRBJ2-7; d_gene: .; v_gene: TRBV27
CDR3aa: ASSVDAGYEQY; j_gene: TRBJ2-7; d_gene: .; v_gene: TRBV9
CDR3aa: AFCLALRGLASTDTQY; j_gene: TRBJ2-3; d_gene: TRBD2; v_gene: TRBV2